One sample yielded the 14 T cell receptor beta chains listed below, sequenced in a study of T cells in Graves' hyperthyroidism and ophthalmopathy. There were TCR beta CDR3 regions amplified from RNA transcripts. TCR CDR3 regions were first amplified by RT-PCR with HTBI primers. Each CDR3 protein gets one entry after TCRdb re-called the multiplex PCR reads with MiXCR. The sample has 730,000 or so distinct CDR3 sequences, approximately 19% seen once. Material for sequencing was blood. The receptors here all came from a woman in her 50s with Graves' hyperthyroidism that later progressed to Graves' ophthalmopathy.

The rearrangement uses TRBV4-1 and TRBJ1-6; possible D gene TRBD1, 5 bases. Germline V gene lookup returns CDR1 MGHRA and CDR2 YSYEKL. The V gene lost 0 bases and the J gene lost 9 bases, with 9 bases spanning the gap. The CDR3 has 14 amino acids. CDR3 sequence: CASSQDVGASPLHF. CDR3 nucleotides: TGCGCCAGCAGCCAAGATGTAGGGGCTTCACCCCTCCACTTT.

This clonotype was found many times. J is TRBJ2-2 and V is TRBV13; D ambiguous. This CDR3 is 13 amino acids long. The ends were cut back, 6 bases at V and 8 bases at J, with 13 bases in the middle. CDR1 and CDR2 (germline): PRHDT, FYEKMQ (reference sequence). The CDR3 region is CASSKGYAGELFF. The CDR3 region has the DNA TGTGCCAGCAGTAAGGGCTATGCAGGGGAGCTGTTTTTT.

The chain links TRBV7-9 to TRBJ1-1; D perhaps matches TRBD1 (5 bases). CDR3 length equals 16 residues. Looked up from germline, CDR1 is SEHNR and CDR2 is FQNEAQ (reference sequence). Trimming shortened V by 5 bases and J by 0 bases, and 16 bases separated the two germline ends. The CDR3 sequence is CASSLPGRDLNTEAFF. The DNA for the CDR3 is TGTGCCAGCAGCCTACCGGGACGGGATTTGAACACTGAAGCTTTCTTT.

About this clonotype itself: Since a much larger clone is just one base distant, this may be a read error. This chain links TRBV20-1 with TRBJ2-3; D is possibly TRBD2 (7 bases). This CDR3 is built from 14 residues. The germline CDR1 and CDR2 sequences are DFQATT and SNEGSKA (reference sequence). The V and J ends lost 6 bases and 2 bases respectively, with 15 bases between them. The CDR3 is CSAPRGGDTDTQYF. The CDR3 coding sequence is TGCAGTGCCCCGAGGGGGGGGGACACAGATACGCAGTATTTT.

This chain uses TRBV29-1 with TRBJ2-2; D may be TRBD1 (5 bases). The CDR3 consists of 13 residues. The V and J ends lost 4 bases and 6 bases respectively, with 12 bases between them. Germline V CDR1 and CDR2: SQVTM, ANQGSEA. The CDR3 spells CSVAFRRAGELFF. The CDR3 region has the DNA TGCAGCGTTGCCTTCCGCAGGGCCGGGGAGCTGTTTTTT.

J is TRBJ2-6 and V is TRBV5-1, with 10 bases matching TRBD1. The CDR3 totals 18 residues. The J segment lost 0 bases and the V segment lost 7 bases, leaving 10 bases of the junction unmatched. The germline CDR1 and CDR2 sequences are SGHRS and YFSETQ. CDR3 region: CASGGTGAESSGANVLTF. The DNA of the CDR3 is TGCGCCAGCGGAGGGACAGGGGCCGAATCCTCTGGGGCCAACGTCCTGACTTTC.

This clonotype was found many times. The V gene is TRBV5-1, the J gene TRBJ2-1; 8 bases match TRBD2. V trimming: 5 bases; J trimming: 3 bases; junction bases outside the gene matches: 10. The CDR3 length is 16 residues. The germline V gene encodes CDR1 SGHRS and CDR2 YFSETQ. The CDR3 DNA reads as TGCGCCAGCAGGCTTAATCGGGGGGGCATCTACAATGAGCAGTTCTTC. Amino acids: CASRLNRGGIYNEQFF.

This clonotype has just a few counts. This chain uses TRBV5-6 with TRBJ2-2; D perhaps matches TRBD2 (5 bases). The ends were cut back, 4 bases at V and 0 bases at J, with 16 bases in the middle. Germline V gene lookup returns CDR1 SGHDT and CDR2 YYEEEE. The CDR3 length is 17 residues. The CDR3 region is CASSLLDTYSNTGELFF. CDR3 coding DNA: TGTGCCAGCAGCCTACTAGACACATACTCGAACACCGGGGAGCTGTTTTTT.

CDR3 loop: CASSRRAGGDTDTQYF. The CDR3 nucleotides read TGTGCCAGCAGCCGAAGAGCGGGGGGGGACACAGATACGCAGTATTTT. The rearrangement links TRBV3-1 to TRBJ2-3; 10 bases fit TRBD2. The CDR3 has 16 amino acids. CDR1 and CDR2 from the germline V gene are LGHDT and YNNKEL (reference sequence). V was pared by 4 bases and J by 2 bases, with 6 bases of the junction left unmatched.

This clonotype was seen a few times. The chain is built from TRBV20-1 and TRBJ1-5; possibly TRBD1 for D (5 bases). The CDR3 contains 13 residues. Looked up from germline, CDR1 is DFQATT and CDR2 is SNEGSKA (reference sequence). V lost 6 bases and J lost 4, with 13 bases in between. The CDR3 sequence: CSAAPRVNQPQHF. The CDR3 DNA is TGCAGTGCAGCACCCAGGGTAAATCAGCCCCAGCATTTT.

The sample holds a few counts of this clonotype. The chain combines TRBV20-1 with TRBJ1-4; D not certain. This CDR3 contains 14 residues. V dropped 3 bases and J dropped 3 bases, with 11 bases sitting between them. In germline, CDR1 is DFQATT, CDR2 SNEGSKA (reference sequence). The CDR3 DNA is TGCAGTGCTAGGGGCCAGAAGGCTAATGAAAAACTGTTTTTT. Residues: CSARGQKANEKLFF.

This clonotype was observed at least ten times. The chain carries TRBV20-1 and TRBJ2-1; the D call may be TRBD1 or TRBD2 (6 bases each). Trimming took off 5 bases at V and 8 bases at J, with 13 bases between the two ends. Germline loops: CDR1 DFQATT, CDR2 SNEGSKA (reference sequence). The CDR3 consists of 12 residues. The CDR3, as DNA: TGCAGTGCTGTTCCGGGGGCGTATGAGCAGTTCTTC. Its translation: CSAVPGAYEQFF.

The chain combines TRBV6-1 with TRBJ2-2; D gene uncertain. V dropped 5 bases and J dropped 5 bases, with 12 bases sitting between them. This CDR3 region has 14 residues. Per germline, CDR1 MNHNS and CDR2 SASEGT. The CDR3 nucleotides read TGTGCCAGCAGTTACTTTGCGCAGACCGGGGAGCTGTTTTTT. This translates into CASSYFAQTGELFF.

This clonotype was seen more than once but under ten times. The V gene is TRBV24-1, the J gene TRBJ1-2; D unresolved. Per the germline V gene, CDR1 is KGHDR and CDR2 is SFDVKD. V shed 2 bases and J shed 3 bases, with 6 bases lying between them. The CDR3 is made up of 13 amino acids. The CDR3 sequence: CATSDSLYYGYTF. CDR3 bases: TGTGCCACCAGTGATTCGCTATACTATGGCTACACCTTC.